What follows are 19 T cell receptor beta chains derived from one specimen sequenced in a study of vaccination and CD4 T cells after COVID-19 (dated by TCRdb to 2022 to 2024). No antigen is known for these receptors. Reading the label with the study, this specimen's time point is: late sampling 161 to 241 days after vaccination in a few convalescent patients. The treatment or condition label, read with the paper, signifies: roughly 10-day PBMC culture with coronavirus spike peptide pools or control peptides (ViraFEST assay). The library was produced with PCR. The instrument given in TCRdb is Illumina iSeq 100. TCR sequencing of DNA from cultured CD4+ T cells used the Oncomine TCR Beta short-read assay at the Johns Hopkins FTIC core. TCRdb trimmed public reads at Q25 via fastp, called clones via MiXCR and kept in-frame beta chains. Rows are combined by CDR3 protein, so each entry shows the most common genes and DNA. The sample records 16,000 or so distinct CDR3 sequences, 44% of which are singletons. The ten top clones hold about 17% of the sample.

Sequences were derived from CD4+ T cells from blood, cultured in vitro, sampled about 7 months after SARS-CoV-2 vaccination. The receptors originated from a human donor who had recovered from COVID-19.

The sample holds a few counts of this clonotype. The V and J genes are TRBV19 and TRBJ1-2, with a weak D call TRBD1 (5 bases). Trimming cost V 5 bases and J 4 bases, with 14 bases left between them. Germline lookup yields CDR1 LNHDA and CDR2 SQIVND (reference sequence). The CDR3 extends over 14 amino acids. This CDR3 reads CASSQLVQVYGYTF. In nucleotides, the CDR3 is TGTGCCAGTAGTCAGCTGGTACAGGTCTATGGCTACACCTTC.

This clonotype was detected only a few times. The J gene is TRBJ1-6, the V gene TRBV6-1; TRBD1 matches at 11 bases. The germline gives CDR1 MNHNS, CDR2 SASEGT. The CDR3 sequence is 16 residues long. With 4 bases clipped from V and 6 bases from J, the junction kept 5 bases outside the gene matches. DNA of the CDR3: TGTGCCAGCAGTGGCCGGGACAGGGGGTTTAATTCACCCCTCCACTTT. Translating it yields CASSGRDRGFNSPLHF.

This clonotype showed up just a few times. This chain links TRBV27 with TRBJ1-6; the D is unclear. V was trimmed by 3 bases and J by 3 bases, leaving 3 bases between them. The CDR3 length is 13 residues. Germline values: CDR1 MNHEY, CDR2 SMNVEV (reference sequence). The CDR3 is CASSFYYNSPLHF. The CDR3 nucleotides are TGTGCCAGCAGTTTCTACTATAATTCACCCCTCCACTTT.

This clonotype was found a few times. The chain has TRBV20-1 and TRBJ1-1; 7 bases match TRBD1. CDR1 is DFQATT, CDR2 SNEGSKA, per germline (reference sequence). The length of the CDR3 is 13 residues. The ends lost 6 bases at V and 1 base at J; junction bases unmatched: 5. The DNA of the CDR3 is TGCAGTGCCTGGGGACAGACGAACACTGAAGCTTTCTTT. Translating it yields CSAWGQTNTEAFF.

In this sample, this clonotype turned up a few times. The rearrangement joins TRBV7-9 to TRBJ1-1; tentative D call: TRBD1 (6 bases). V dropped 0 bases and J dropped 8 bases, with 10 bases sitting between them. The CDR3 is made up of 13 amino acids. The germline V gene has CDR1 SEHNR and CDR2 FQNEAQ (reference sequence). This CDR3 is CASSLAGGAEAFF. The CDR3 bases are TGTGCCAGCAGCTTAGCAGGGGGGGCAGAAGCTTTCTTT. The full variable domain, its missing parts supplied by reference TRBV7-9 and TRBJ1-1, is DTGVSQNPRHKITKRGQNVTFRCDPISEHNRLYWYRQTLGQGPEFLTYFQNEAQLEKSRLLSDRFSAERPKGSFSTLEIQRTEQGDSAMYLCASSLAGGAEAFFGQGTRLTVV.

This clonotype has just a few counts. The chain carries TRBV7-2 and TRBJ2-7, with 9 positions matching TRBD2. V was clipped by 2 bases and J by 6 bases; unmatched bases: 5. Germline V gene lookup returns CDR1 SGHTA and CDR2 FQGNSA. CDR3 size: 14 residues. This CDR3 is CASSLTKREVEQYF. CDR3 bases: TGTGCCAGCAGCTTAACAAAGCGGGAGGTCGAGCAGTACTTC.

Details on this clonotype: One end of the junction varies from germline; a read error may be responsible. V gene TRBV19 combines with J gene TRBJ2-1, with 8 bases matching TRBD2. The CDR3 totals 15 residues. Germline V lookup: CDR1 LNHDA, CDR2 SQIVND (reference sequence). Here the CDR3 DNA reads TGTGCCGGTAGTATAGGGACTAGCTCCTACAATGAGCAGTTCTTC. Translation: CAGSIGTSSYNEQFF. The variable domain in full, completed from reference TRBV19 and TRBJ2-1, reads DGGITQSPKYLFRKEGQNVTLSCEQNLNHDAMYWYRQDPGQGLRLIYYSQIVNDFQKGDIAEGYSVSREKKESFPLTVTSAQKNPTAFYLCAGSIGTSSYNEQFFGPGTRLTVL.

The CDR3 DNA reads as TGTGCCAGCAGAGGACTAGCGGCTCCCTACGAGCAGTACTTC. Protein product: CASRGLAAPYEQYF. This chain links TRBV6-1 with TRBJ2-7; 10 positions match TRBD2. The length of the CDR3 is 14 residues. CDR1 is MNHNS, CDR2 SASEGT, per germline. J was trimmed by 2 bases and V by 6 bases; bases with no gene match: 4.

This clonotype was seen just once. The chain combines TRBV27 with TRBJ1-4; 7 bases are shared with TRBD1. The J segment lost 7 bases and the V segment lost 6 bases, leaving 8 bases of the junction unmatched. Germline values: CDR1 MNHEY, CDR2 SMNVEV (reference sequence). CDR3 length equals 14 residues. The CDR3 sequence is CASRLVGTAEKLFF. The CDR3 DNA follows: TGTGCCAGCAGGCTCGTAGGGACAGCTGAAAAACTGTTTTTT.

This clonotype was seen more than once but under ten times. This chain joins TRBV28 and TRBJ1-5; D remains unclear. The length of the CDR3 is 13 residues. The V end lost 3 bases, the J end lost 7 bases, and 10 bases lay between the germline ends. Germline values: CDR1 MDHEN, CDR2 SYDVKM. CDR3 sequence reads: CASSFGRQQPQHF. As DNA, the CDR3 is TGTGCCAGCAGTTTTGGTAGGCAGCAGCCCCAGCATTTT.

In this sample, this clonotype turned up a few times. The V call is TRBV24-1, the J call TRBJ2-5; possible D gene TRBD2, 5 bases. CDR3 length: 15 residues. V lost 3 bases and J 2 bases, leaving 12 bases between the germline ends. The germline CDR1 and CDR2 sequences are KGHDR and SFDVKD. The CDR3 nucleotides read TGTGCCACCAGTGATCCCGGACGGGGTCAAGAGACCCAGTACTTC. This gives the protein CATSDPGRGQETQYF.

The CDR3 DNA reads as TGTGCCACCAGTGGCTCTAAGGCGTTCAAAAACATTCAGTACTTC. Translated, it gives CATSGSKAFKNIQYF. This chain uses TRBV24-1 with TRBJ2-4, with D hard to call. Germline V gene data show CDR1 as KGHDR and CDR2 as SFDVKD. V was shortened by 5 bases and J by 3 bases, with 13 bases between the two germline ends. The length of the CDR3 is 15 residues.

The CDR3, as DNA: TGTGCCAGCAGGGAGAACAGTTATGGCTACACCTTC. As protein: CASRENSYGYTF. The V and J genes are TRBV2 and TRBJ1-2, with no clear D. The CDR3 contains 12 residues. Germline-derived CDR1 and CDR2 are SNHLY and FYNNEI. The V end lost 6 bases, the J end lost 5 bases, and 10 bases lay between the germline ends.

The rearrangement links TRBV7-9 to TRBJ2-7; 11 bases map to TRBD2. The CDR3 has 16 residues. Germline V gene lookup returns CDR1 SEHNR and CDR2 FQNEAQ (reference sequence). The V and J ends lost 5 bases and 1 base, in that order; junction bases with no gene match: 7. CDR3 nucleotides: TGTGCCAGCAGCGCACTTCTAGCGGGAGGTTCCTACGAGCAGTACTTC. Protein sequence: CASSALLAGGSYEQYF.

This sequence joins TRBV27 and TRBJ1-2; no definite D call. Trimming removed 3 bases at V and 7 bases at J, with 18 bases between. CDR1 and CDR2 from the germline V gene are MNHEY and SMNVEV (reference sequence). This CDR3 spans 15 amino acids. CDR3 sequence: CASSFSALGVTGYTF. The CDR3 DNA follows: TGTGCCAGCAGTTTTTCCGCTTTGGGTGTCACTGGCTACACCTTC.

The genes are TRBV19 and TRBJ1-1, with a weak D call TRBD1 (5 bases). The V and J ends lost 5 bases and 3 bases respectively, with 13 bases between them. This CDR3 spans 14 amino acids. The germline V gene has CDR1 LNHDA and CDR2 SQIVND (reference sequence). The CDR3 coding sequence is TGTGCCAGTAGTCCGTCAGGGTGGCACACTGAAGCTTTCTTT. It is translated as CASSPSGWHTEAFF.

This clonotype was observed a handful of times. The chain recombines TRBV15 with TRBJ2-5, with 7 bases lining up with TRBD1. With V trimmed by 4 bases and J by 1 base, 12 bases remained unmatched. CDR1 is LNHNV and CDR2 is YYDKDF in the germline V gene (reference sequence). The CDR3 totals 17 residues. The chain's CDR3 is CATSTSPGRQGQETQYF. The CDR3 DNA reads as TGTGCCACCAGCACATCACCAGGACGACAGGGCCAAGAGACCCAGTACTTC.

This clonotype was seen more than once but under ten times. The V and J genes are TRBV20-1 and TRBJ2-3; 10 bases map to TRBD1. The germline gives CDR1 DFQATT, CDR2 SNEGSKA (reference sequence). The CDR3 has 17 residues. The trim removed 8 bases at V and 6 bases at J, leaving 20 bases unmatched. CDR3 in amino acids: CSTGIPPGQGFPDTQYF. The CDR3 nucleotides are TGCAGTACCGGCATCCCCCCGGGACAGGGGTTTCCCGATACGCAGTATTTT.

This clonotype was counted a few times. The chain is built from TRBV20-1 and TRBJ2-7; 8 bases match TRBD2. With 0 bases clipped from V and 4 bases from J, the junction kept 8 bases outside the gene matches. The CDR3 length is 15 residues. Germline V lookup: CDR1 DFQATT, CDR2 SNEGSKA (reference sequence). In nucleotides, the CDR3 is TGCAGTGCTAGAGATTTGCTAAGCGGGAGTTACGAGCAGTACTTC. Translating gives CSARDLLSGSYEQYF.